The T cell receptor beta chain under discussion was sequenced for a study of blood T cell repertoires in COVID-19. Study at large: T cells, B-cell-depleted T cells, or PBMCs provided the cDNA or gDNA that served as material.

Using immunoSEQ multiplex PCR, the repertoire was profiled, and TCRdb retains in-frame clones only, with some absent. The sample has some 180,000 clones; about 88% are singletons. CDR1 is SGDLS and CDR2 is YYNGEE in the germline V gene. Trimming cost V 0 bases and J 6 bases, with 10 bases left between them. CDR3 length equals 13 residues. Seattle researchers signed up patients amid active infection and tracked them longitudinally. This sequence originates from a woman at least 80 years old with COVID-19, enrolled during active disease. The chain employs TRBV9 and TRBJ2-7; D not resolved. Sequenced sample: peripheral blood. The chain's CDR3 is CASSVAVLSEQYF. CDR3 nucleotide sequence: TGTGCCAGCAGCGTAGCGGTACTTTCCGAGCAGTACTTC.